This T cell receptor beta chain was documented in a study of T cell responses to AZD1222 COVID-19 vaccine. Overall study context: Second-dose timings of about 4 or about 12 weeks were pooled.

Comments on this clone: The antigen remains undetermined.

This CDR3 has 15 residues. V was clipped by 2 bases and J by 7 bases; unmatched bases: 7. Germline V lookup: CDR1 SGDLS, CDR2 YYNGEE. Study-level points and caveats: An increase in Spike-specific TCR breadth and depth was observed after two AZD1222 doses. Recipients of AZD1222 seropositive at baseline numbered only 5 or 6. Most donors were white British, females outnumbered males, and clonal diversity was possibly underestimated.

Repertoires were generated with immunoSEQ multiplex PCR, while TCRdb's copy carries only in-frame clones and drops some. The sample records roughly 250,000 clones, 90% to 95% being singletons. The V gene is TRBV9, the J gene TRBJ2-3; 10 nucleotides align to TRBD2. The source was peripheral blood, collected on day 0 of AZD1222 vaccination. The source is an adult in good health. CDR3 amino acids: CASSVAAGGHNTQYF. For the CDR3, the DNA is TGTGCCAGCAGCGTTGCAGCGGGAGGGCACAATACGCAGTATTTT.